This entry lists 3 T cell receptor beta chains sequenced from one sample in a study of blood T cell repertoires in COVID-19. Sequenced by immunoSEQ multiplex PCR; TCRdb stores in-frame clones only, minus some. The repertoire holds 150,000 to 200,000 clones, with roughly 84% as singletons. Sequencing was carried out using PBMCs or T cells enriched from blood (not recorded which). Source of these receptors: a man over 45 who had recovered from COVID-19.

J is TRBJ1-2 and V is TRBV12-3 or TRBV12-4, with 7 positions matching TRBD1. CDR3 length equals 12 residues. The V and J ends lost 6 bases and 7 bases, in that order; junction bases with no gene match: 5. The DNA for the CDR3 is TGTGCCAGCAGCTCCGCAGGGGGTGGCTACACCTTC. Translated, it gives CASSSAGGGYTF.

This chain connects TRBV28 to TRBJ2-7; 9 bases are a match to TRBD1. J lost 3 bases, V lost 5 bases, and 5 bases had no gene match. Germline V gene sequence: CDR1 MDHEN, CDR2 SYDVKM. There are 14 residues in the CDR3. CDR3 DNA sequence: TGTGCCAGCAGTGGGACAGGGATTCTCTACGAGCAGTACTTC. Its translation is CASSGTGILYEQYF.

The rearrangement uses TRBV5-1 and TRBJ2-6; TRBD1 agrees at 8 bases. J was trimmed by 4 bases and V by 6 bases; bases with no gene match: 9. The CDR3 is 16 residues long. Germline V gene data show CDR1 as SGHRS and CDR2 as YFSETQ. The CDR3 region is CASTRTGIGGANVLTF. The CDR3, as DNA: TGCGCCAGCACCCGGACAGGGATTGGCGGGGCCAACGTCCTGACTTTC.